This is a list of T cell receptor beta chains from one sample in a study of T cell responses to AZD1222 COVID-19 vaccine. Method: immunoSEQ multiplex PCR; TCRdb's copy keeps in-frame clones and lacks some. This sample yields 85,000 or so clones, of which 86% are seen a single time; about 6% belongs to the top ten. The material was peripheral blood, obtained 28 days after the second AZD1222 dose. Source of these receptors: an adult who received the AZD1222 COVID-19 vaccine. Both conserved end residues are part of each CDR3. A D gene is named only where the DNA matches it firmly. Not every row has a clone size; where given, it reads once, few, many or a size class.

cdr3_aa cdr3_nt j_call v_call d_call clone_size
CASSLGDTAFF TGTGCCAGCAGCTTAGGGGATACGGCTTTCTTT TRBJ1-1 TRBV7-9 NA NA
CASSQAGSFEEYF TGTGCCAGCAGCCAGGCCGGGTCCTTCGAGGAGTATTTT TRBJ2-3 TRBV3-1/TRBV3-2 NA NA
CAISEYRAGGSYEQYF TGTGCCATCAGTGAGTACAGGGCTGGGGGGTCCTACGAGCAGTACTTC TRBJ2-7 TRBV10-3 NA NA
CASRPPTGKGESLEQYF TGTGCCAGCAGGCCTCCCACGGGGAAGGGAGAGTCCCTCGAGCAGTACTTC TRBJ2-7 TRBV28 NA NA
CASSLEASGTSKVTQYF TGTGCCAGCAGCTTAGAGGCTAGCGGGACTAGCAAGGTTACGCAGTATTTT TRBJ2-3 TRBV11-3 TRBD2 NA
CASSTVLQGEKLFF TGTGCCAGCAGCACGGTCCTCCAAGGTGAAAAACTGTTTTTT TRBJ1-4 TRBV6-5 NA NA
CASSGRGKVVSPQHF TGTGCCAGCAGCGGCCGGGGAAAAGTGGTCAGCCCCCAGCATTTT TRBJ1-5 TRBV7-9 NA NA
CASSSGLAGRETQYF TGTGCCAGTAGTTCGGGACTAGCGGGGAGGGAGACCCAGTACTTC TRBJ2-5 TRBV19 TRBD2 NA
CASRGLTGGNQPQHF TGTGCCAGCAGGGGGTTGACAGGGGGCAATCAGCCCCAGCATTTT TRBJ1-5 TRBV28 TRBD1 once
CAWSARAQGEQYF TGTGCCTGGAGTGCAAGAGCTCAGGGAGAGCAGTACTTC TRBJ2-7 TRBV30 NA NA
CASSWIGGEQFF TGTGCCAGCAGCTGGATTGGTGGTGAGCAGTTCTTC TRBJ2-1 TRBV7-3 NA NA
CASSFPGGTGTTEQFF TGTGCCAGCAGTTTCCCCGGGGGGACAGGGACTACTGAGCAGTTCTTC TRBJ2-1 TRBV28 TRBD1 NA
CASSYVGPYEQYF TGTGCCAGCAGTTACGTGGGTCCCTACGAGCAGTACTTC TRBJ2-7 TRBV6-2/TRBV6-3 NA NA
CASSTDRRETQYF TGTGCCAGTAGTACGGACAGGAGGGAGACCCAGTACTTC TRBJ2-5 TRBV19 TRBD1 NA
CASNTVSYNEQFF TGTGCCAGCAACACTGTATCCTACAATGAGCAGTTCTTC TRBJ2-1 TRBV28 NA NA
CASRDSTTGELFF TGTGCCAGCCGGGACAGTACCACCGGGGAGCTGTTTTTT TRBJ2-2 TRBV28 TRBD1 once
CASSQLRGNSPLHF TGCGCCAGCAGCCAATTGAGAGGGAATTCACCCCTCCACTTT TRBJ1-6 TRBV4-1 NA NA
CAWSAHLGEQYF TGTGCCTGGAGTGCCCATCTCGGCGAGCAGTACTTC TRBJ2-7 TRBV30 NA NA
CASSYPLAGGPGEQFF TGCGCCAGCAGCTACCCACTAGCGGGAGGGCCTGGTGAGCAGTTCTTC TRBJ2-1 TRBV10-2 TRBD2 once
CASSPGGDSSYEQYF TGCGCCAGCAGCCCGGGGGGGGACAGCTCCTACGAGCAGTACTTC TRBJ2-7 TRBV5-1 NA NA
CASSHSGAGNTGELFF TGTGCCAGCAGCCACTCAGGGGCGGGGAACACCGGGGAGCTGTTTTTT TRBJ2-2 TRBV3-1/TRBV3-2 NA NA
CASSASGARGYTF TGTGCCAGCAGCGCCTCGGGGGCGAGAGGCTACACCTTC TRBJ1-2 TRBV3-1/TRBV3-2 NA NA
CASSLPGQAYGYTF TGTGCCAGTAGTCTACCCGGACAGGCCTATGGCTACACCTTC TRBJ1-2 TRBV19 TRBD1 NA